This T cell receptor (beta chain) derives from a study of blood T cell repertoires in COVID-19. Overall study context: Donors in the United States, Italy and Spain gave samples during acute or convalescent COVID-19. T cells, B-cell-depleted T cells, or PBMCs supplied cDNA or gDNA.

Authors' methods: The assay estimated nucleated cells by amplifying reference gene primers. Measured with immunoSEQ multiplex PCR; TCRdb has only the in-frame clones, and not every one. V, J and clone size are taken as reported in that table, and D and trimming were inferred from the DNA itself. This sample has nearly 110,000 clones, with approximately 89% found just once. V was shortened by 4 bases and J by 3 bases, with 13 bases between the two germline ends. Germline V CDR1 and CDR2: SGHAT, FQNNGV. The CDR3 runs to 14 residues. The receptor was isolated from a man aged 45-65 years with active or convalescent COVID-19. J is TRBJ2-7 and V is TRBV11-2, with D possibly TRBD1 on 6 matching bases. Specimen: peripheral blood. CDR3 residues: CASSWAGGGYEQYF. The CDR3 coding sequence is TGTGCCAGCAGCTGGGCTGGGGGCGGCTACGAGCAGTACTTC.